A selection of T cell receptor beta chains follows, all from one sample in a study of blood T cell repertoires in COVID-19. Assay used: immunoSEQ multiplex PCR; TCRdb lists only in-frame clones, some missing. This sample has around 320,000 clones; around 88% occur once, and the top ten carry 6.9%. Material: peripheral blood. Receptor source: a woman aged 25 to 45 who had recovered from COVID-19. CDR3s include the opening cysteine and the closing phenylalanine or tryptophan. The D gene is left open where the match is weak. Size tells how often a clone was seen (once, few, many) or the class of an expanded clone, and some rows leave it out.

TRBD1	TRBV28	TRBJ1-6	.	CATLGQRDSPLHF	TGTGCCACCTTGGGACAGCGTGATTCACCCCTCCACTTT
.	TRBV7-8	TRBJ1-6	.	CASSLGSARGSLHF	TGTGCCAGCAGCCTCGGGTCCGCTCGGGGATCCCTCCACTTT
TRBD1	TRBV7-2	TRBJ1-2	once	CASSPRDSLNYGYTF	TGTGCCAGCAGCCCCCGGGACAGCCTTAACTATGGCTACACCTTC
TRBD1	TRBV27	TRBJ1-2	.	CASSRGQGGGYTF	TGTGCCAGCAGTCGTGGACAGGGGGGAGGCTACACCTTC
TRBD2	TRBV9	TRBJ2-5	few	CASSVGSGGAGAKETQYF	TGTGCCAGCAGCGTAGGTAGCGGGGGGGCCGGGGCTAAAGAGACCCAGTACTTC
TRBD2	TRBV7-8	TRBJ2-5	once	CASSLGAGGRETQYF	TGTGCCAGCAGCTTAGGAGCGGGGGGGCGAGAGACCCAGTACTTC
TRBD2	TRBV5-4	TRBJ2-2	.	CASSSTSGGAVTGELFF	TGTGCCAGCAGCTCGACTAGCGGGGGGGCTGTCACCGGGGAGCTGTTTTTT
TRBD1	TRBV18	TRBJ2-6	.	CASSKGASGANVLTF	TGTGCCAGCTCAAAGGGGGCTTCTGGGGCCAACGTCCTGACTTTC
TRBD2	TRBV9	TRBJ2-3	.	CASSGIGTSGDTDTQYF	TGTGCCAGCAGCGGGATAGGGACTAGCGGGGACACAGATACGCAGTATTTT
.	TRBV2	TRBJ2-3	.	CASSEGGFADTQYF	TGTGCCAGCAGTGAAGGAGGGTTCGCAGATACGCAGTATTTT
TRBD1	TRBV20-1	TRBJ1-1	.	CRAGQGQAFF	TGCAGGGCTGGACAGGGGCAAGCTTTCTTT
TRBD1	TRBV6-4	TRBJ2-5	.	CASRTDREETQYF	TGTGCCAGCAGGACCGACAGGGAGGAGACCCAGTACTTC
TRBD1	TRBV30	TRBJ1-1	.	CACTGGAPRLTEAFF	TGTGCCTGCACAGGGGGGGCCCCTCGACTCACTGAAGCTTTCTTT
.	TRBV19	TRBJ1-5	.	CATRGEGNQPQHF	TGTGCCACACGCGGGGAGGGGAATCAGCCCCAGCATTTT
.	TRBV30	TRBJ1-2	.	CAWSGGQGYGYTF	TGTGCCTGGAGTGGGGGCCAGGGGTATGGCTACACCTTC
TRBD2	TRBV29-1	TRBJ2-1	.	CSAWTSGGPDEQFF	TGCAGCGCCTGGACTAGCGGGGGGCCCGATGAGCAGTTCTTC
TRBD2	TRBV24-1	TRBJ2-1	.	CATSDLGLAADEQFF	TGTGCCACCAGTGATTTGGGACTAGCGGCCGATGAGCAGTTCTTC
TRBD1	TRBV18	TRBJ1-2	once	CASSPNRDSYGYTF	TGTGCCAGCTCACCGAACCGGGACAGCTATGGCTACACCTTC
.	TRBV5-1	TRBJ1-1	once	CASRLSPGTEAFF	TGCGCCAGCAGATTATCGCCGGGGACTGAAGCTTTCTTT
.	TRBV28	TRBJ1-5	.	CASSRQISNQPQHF	TGTGCCAGCAGTAGACAGATTAGCAATCAGCCCCAGCATTTT
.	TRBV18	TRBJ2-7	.	CASFRTNSYEQYF	TGTGCCAGCTTCCGGACAAACTCCTACGAGCAGTACTTC
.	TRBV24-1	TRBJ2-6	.	CATSDFEGSGANVLTF	TGTGCCACCAGTGATTTTGAGGGCTCTGGGGCCAACGTCCTGACTTTC
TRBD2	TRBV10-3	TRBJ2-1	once	CAISTLAGAPSDEQFF	TGTGCCATCAGTACCCTAGCGGGGGCGCCTTCAGATGAGCAGTTCTTC
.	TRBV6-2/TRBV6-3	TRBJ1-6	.	CASSYRVDSPLHF	TGTGCCAGCAGTTACCGGGTTGATTCACCCCTCCACTTT
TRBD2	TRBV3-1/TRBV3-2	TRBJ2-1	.	CASSQLAGNEQFF	TGTGCCAGCAGCCAGCTAGCGGGGAATGAGCAGTTCTTC
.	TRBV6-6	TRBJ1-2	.	CASSYSGGYYTF	TGTGCCAGCAGTTACTCGGGAGGTTACTACACCTTC
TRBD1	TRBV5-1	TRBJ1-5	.	CASSPGQGQYSNQPQHF	TGCGCCAGCAGCCCGGGACAGGGGCAATATAGCAATCAGCCCCAGCATTTT
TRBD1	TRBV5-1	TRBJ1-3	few	CASSSGQGSGNTIYF	TGCGCCAGCAGCTCGGGACAGGGGTCTGGAAACACCATATATTTT
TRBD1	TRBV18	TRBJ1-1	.	CASSPTTGGLYTEAFF	TGTGCCAGCTCACCAACTACAGGGGGCTTGTACACTGAAGCTTTCTTT
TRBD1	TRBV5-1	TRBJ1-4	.	CASSLGDRDREKLFF	TGCGCCAGCAGCTTGGGGGACAGGGATCGTGAAAAACTGTTTTTT
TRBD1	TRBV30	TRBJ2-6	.	CAWSDGQGAGGANVLTF	TGTGCCTGGAGTGATGGGCAGGGGGCAGGAGGGGCCAACGTCCTGACTTTC
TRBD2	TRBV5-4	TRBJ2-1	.	CASSLGLAGGIEQFF	TGTGCCAGCAGCTTGGGCTTAGCGGGGGGGATTGAGCAGTTCTTC
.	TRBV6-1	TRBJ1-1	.	CASSELAGNTEAFF	TGTGCCAGCAGTGAACTTGCAGGGAACACTGAAGCTTTCTTT
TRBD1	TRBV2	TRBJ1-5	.	CASTNEGTVNQPQHF	TGTGCCAGCACTAATGAGGGGACAGTTAATCAGCCCCAGCATTTT
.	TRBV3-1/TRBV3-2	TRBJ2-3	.	CASSHGGDTQYF	TGTGCCAGCAGCCACGGGGGAGATACGCAGTATTTT
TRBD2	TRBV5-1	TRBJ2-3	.	CASSISLAGTADTQYF	TGCGCCAGCAGCATATCACTAGCGGGGACGGCAGATACGCAGTATTTT
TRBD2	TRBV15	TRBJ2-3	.	CATSRLAGGGDTQYF	TGTGCCACCAGCAGACTAGCGGGGGGGGGAGATACGCAGTATTTT
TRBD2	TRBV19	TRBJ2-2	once	CASSIEERGRRIGELFF	TGTGCCAGTAGTATTGAGGAGCGGGGCCGGCGAATCGGGGAGCTGTTTTTT
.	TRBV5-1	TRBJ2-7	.	CASSSTERGSYEQYF	TGCGCCAGCAGCTCGACGGAACGGGGGTCCTACGAGCAGTACTTC
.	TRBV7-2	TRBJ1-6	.	CASTPRGSYNSPLHF	TGTGCCAGCACCCCCAGGGGCTCCTATAATTCACCCCTCCACTTT